This T cell receptor beta chain comes out of a study of T cells after yellow fever vaccination. Overall study context: EM, EMRA, CM and Tscm memory subsets were separated by sorting (using CD3, CD45RA, CCR7 and CD95).

This clonotype has ten or more counts. Germline assignment: CDR1 SGHRS and CDR2 YFSETQ. V lost 1 base and J 2 bases, leaving 12 bases between the germline ends. This CDR3 has 15 residues. Each CDR3 protein gets one entry after TCRdb re-called the 5' RACE reads with MiXCR. Among 13,000 to 15,000 distinct CDR3 sequences listed, 7.3% were seen once. General study findings and limits: The day 0 sorted memory subsets showed almost all vaccine-responding clonotypes to be undetectable.

The material was PBMCs, either bulk or a sorted T-cell subset (CD4+, CD8+, memory, or dextramer-sorted; not recorded which), obtained on the day of the yellow fever booster vaccination. The TCR originated in a man aged 18 to 35 who received the YFV17D yellow fever vaccine. The chain employs TRBV5-1 and TRBJ1-2, with D hard to call. The CDR3: CASSLYGGPNYGYTF. The CDR3 DNA sequence: TGCGCCAGCAGCTTGTACGGCGGACCCAACTATGGCTACACCTTC.